This TCR beta chain was captured by sequencing in a study of CD8 T cells in ankylosing spondylitis. Findings and caveats of the study: The clones that were linked to disease were reported to be significantly enriched in matched synovial fluid samples from ankylosing spondylitis patients. The study identified a TCR beta motif of several highly homologous variants that appeared characteristic of ankylosing spondylitis blood.

Worth noting for this clonotype: Its antigen is as yet unknown.

Making use of molecular barcodes, quantitative 5'-RACE generated TCR beta libraries. TCRdb processed the 5' RACE reads anew with MiXCR; each CDR3 protein has one entry. The sample has around 390,000 distinct CDR3 sequences; around 22% are singletons. The CDR3 totals 14 residues. The V and J ends lost 7 bases and 2 bases respectively, with 15 bases between them. Germline CDR1 and CDR2: SQVTM and ANQGSEA. This rearrangement joins TRBV29-1 to TRBJ2-1; tentatively, D is TRBD1 or TRBD2 (5 bases each). The sequencing input was blood, either unsorted or a sorted T cell fraction (not recorded which). The TCR was taken from a male donor with ankylosing spondylitis. CDR3 bases: TGCAGCGGCGTCCGGGACCAGGCCTACAATGAGCAGTTCTTC. Its protein is CSGVRDQAYNEQFF.